The rows below give T cell receptor beta chains drawn from one sample of a study of T cell therapy after organ transplantation. Generated by immunoSEQ multiplex PCR, the TCRdb table keeps only in-frame clones and is missing some. The data show 44,000 or so clones, around 93% seen once. Their antigens remain unidentified. Sequences were derived from CD8+ T cells from blood, sampled before autologous CMV-specific T cell therapy. The receptors come from a human patient who had received a solid organ transplant and had CMV disease. Both conserved end residues are part of each CDR3. The order of the fields is D gene, J gene, V gene, clone size, CDR3 protein, CDR3 DNA. The D gene is left open where the match is weak. Not every row has a clone size; where given, it reads once, few, many or a size class.

d_call: TRBD1; j_call: TRBJ1-1; v_call: TRBV4-1; clone_size: -; cdr3_aa: CASSFRTGGDTEAFF; cdr3_nt: TGCGCCAGCAGCTTTCGGACAGGGGGTGACACTGAAGCTTTCTTT
d_call: -; j_call: TRBJ2-2; v_call: TRBV14; clone_size: -; cdr3_aa: CASSQYRVNTGELFF; cdr3_nt: TGTGCCAGCAGCCAATACAGGGTGAACACCGGGGAGCTGTTTTTT
d_call: -; j_call: TRBJ1-5; v_call: TRBV13; clone_size: once; cdr3_aa: CASSSRERDQPQHF; cdr3_nt: TGTGCCAGCAGCTCCAGGGAGCGTGATCAGCCCCAGCATTTT
d_call: -; j_call: TRBJ2-2; v_call: TRBV5-1; clone_size: -; cdr3_aa: CASSLAGGAPPRELFF; cdr3_nt: TGCGCCAGCAGCTTGGCCGGTGGGGCCCCCCCCAGGGAGCTGTTTTTT
d_call: -; j_call: TRBJ1-1; v_call: TRBV7-2; clone_size: -; cdr3_aa: CASSRWGREDLNTEAFF; cdr3_nt: TGTGCCAGCAGTCGGTGGGGCAGGGAAGACCTGAACACTGAAGCTTTCTTT
d_call: -; j_call: TRBJ1-1; v_call: TRBV14; clone_size: -; cdr3_aa: CASSQGKELMNTEAFF; cdr3_nt: TGTGCCAGCAGCCAAGGAAAGGAACTAATGAACACTGAAGCTTTCTTT
d_call: -; j_call: TRBJ2-3; v_call: TRBV6-1; clone_size: -; cdr3_aa: CASSLISTDTQYF; cdr3_nt: TGTGCCAGCAGTCTTATAAGCACAGATACGCAGTATTTT
d_call: -; j_call: TRBJ2-1; v_call: TRBV27; clone_size: -; cdr3_aa: CASSSTWHEQFF; cdr3_nt: TGTGCCAGCAGTTCCACTTGGCATGAGCAGTTCTTC
d_call: -; j_call: TRBJ2-7; v_call: TRBV19; clone_size: once; cdr3_aa: CASSMDSSYEQYF; cdr3_nt: TGTGCCAGTAGTATGGACAGCTCCTACGAGCAGTACTTC
d_call: TRBD1; j_call: TRBJ2-7; v_call: TRBV19; clone_size: -; cdr3_aa: CASSMGTGPYEQYF; cdr3_nt: TGTGCCAGTAGTATGGGGACAGGGCCCTACGAGCAGTACTTC
d_call: TRBD1; j_call: TRBJ2-5; v_call: TRBV4-3; clone_size: -; cdr3_aa: CASSQGQGTQETQYF; cdr3_nt: TGCGCCAGCAGCCAGGGACAGGGGACACAAGAGACCCAGTACTTC
d_call: -; j_call: TRBJ1-3; v_call: TRBV7-9; clone_size: once; cdr3_aa: CASSFLQGNGNTIYF; cdr3_nt: TGTGCCAGCAGCTTCTTACAGGGTAACGGAAACACCATATATTTT
d_call: TRBD2; j_call: TRBJ2-2; v_call: TRBV6-4; clone_size: -; cdr3_aa: CASSELADTTGELFF; cdr3_nt: TGTGCCAGCAGTGAACTAGCGGACACCACCGGGGAGCTGTTTTTT
d_call: TRBD1; j_call: TRBJ1-2; v_call: TRBV7-9; clone_size: -; cdr3_aa: CASSPGGAGYTF; cdr3_nt: TGTGCCAGCAGTCCAGGGGGCGCGGGCTACACCTTC
d_call: -; j_call: TRBJ2-5; v_call: TRBV4-3; clone_size: -; cdr3_aa: CASSQLTGTSETQYF; cdr3_nt: TGCGCCAGCAGCCAGTTGACCGGGACATCGGAGACCCAGTACTTC
d_call: TRBD1; j_call: TRBJ1-5; v_call: TRBV18; clone_size: -; cdr3_aa: CASSPGQGYQPQHF; cdr3_nt: TGTGCCAGCTCACCGGGACAGGGTTACCAGCCCCAGCATTTT
d_call: -; j_call: TRBJ1-1; v_call: TRBV5-6; clone_size: -; cdr3_aa: CASSLIREGMNTEAFF; cdr3_nt: TGTGCCAGCAGCTTGATCAGGGAAGGGATGAACACTGAAGCTTTCTTT
d_call: -; j_call: TRBJ2-3; v_call: TRBV7-9; clone_size: once; cdr3_aa: CASSTDIADTQYF; cdr3_nt: TGTGCCAGCAGCACAGATATCGCAGATACGCAGTATTTT
d_call: -; j_call: TRBJ2-2; v_call: TRBV29-1; clone_size: -; cdr3_aa: CSVDWGVGELFF; cdr3_nt: TGCAGCGTTGATTGGGGCGTCGGGGAGCTGTTTTTT
d_call: TRBD1; j_call: TRBJ1-4; v_call: TRBV7-8; clone_size: -; cdr3_aa: CASSSTPDRAIEKLFF; cdr3_nt: TGTGCCAGCAGTTCCACCCCTGACAGGGCAATAGAAAAACTGTTTTTT
d_call: TRBD1; j_call: TRBJ1-1; v_call: TRBV2; clone_size: once; cdr3_aa: CASKGQGYTEAFF; cdr3_nt: TGTGCCAGCAAGGGACAGGGGTACACTGAAGCTTTCTTT
d_call: TRBD1; j_call: TRBJ2-7; v_call: TRBV4-1; clone_size: once; cdr3_aa: CASSQDGTGREQYF; cdr3_nt: TGCGCCAGCAGCCAAGACGGGACAGGTCGCGAGCAGTACTTC
d_call: -; j_call: TRBJ1-5; v_call: TRBV27; clone_size: -; cdr3_aa: CASRQGSNQPQHF; cdr3_nt: TGTGCCAGCAGGCAGGGAAGCAATCAGCCCCAGCATTTT
d_call: -; j_call: TRBJ1-1; v_call: TRBV7-9; clone_size: -; cdr3_aa: CASSLAQGLNTEAFF; cdr3_nt: TGTGCCAGCAGCTTAGCGCAGGGGCTGAACACTGAAGCTTTCTTT
d_call: -; j_call: TRBJ2-1; v_call: TRBV27; clone_size: -; cdr3_aa: CASSPTVLLDEQFF; cdr3_nt: TGTGCCAGCAGTCCGACGGTACTTCTGGATGAGCAGTTCTTC
d_call: TRBD1; j_call: TRBJ1-2; v_call: TRBV4-3; clone_size: -; cdr3_aa: CASSQDGQGADYGYTF; cdr3_nt: TGCGCCAGCAGCCAGGATGGACAGGGGGCAGACTATGGCTACACCTTC
d_call: -; j_call: TRBJ2-2; v_call: TRBV4-1; clone_size: -; cdr3_aa: CASSPKSYSNTGELFF; cdr3_nt: TGCGCCAGCAGCCCCAAATCCTATTCGAACACCGGGGAGCTGTTTTTT
d_call: TRBD2; j_call: TRBJ2-7; v_call: TRBV5-4; clone_size: -; cdr3_aa: CASSLSRGDYEQYF; cdr3_nt: TGTGCCAGCAGCTTGTCACGGGGGGACTACGAGCAGTACTTC
d_call: -; j_call: TRBJ1-5; v_call: TRBV7-7; clone_size: once; cdr3_aa: CASSPPWGTYNSNQPQHF; cdr3_nt: TGTGCCAGCAGCCCTCCTTGGGGAACTTACAATAGCAATCAGCCCCAGCATTTT
d_call: TRBD1; j_call: TRBJ2-7; v_call: TRBV5-1; clone_size: -; cdr3_aa: CASAGTGYEQYF; cdr3_nt: TGCGCCAGCGCCGGGACAGGGTACGAGCAGTACTTC
d_call: -; j_call: TRBJ1-2; v_call: TRBV27; clone_size: -; cdr3_aa: CASSFRGDNYGYTF; cdr3_nt: TGTGCCAGCAGTTTCCGGGGGGATAACTATGGCTACACCTTC
d_call: -; j_call: TRBJ1-2; v_call: TRBV29-1; clone_size: -; cdr3_aa: CSVVWSNYGYTF; cdr3_nt: TGCAGCGTTGTATGGTCTAACTATGGCTACACCTTC
d_call: -; j_call: TRBJ1-5; v_call: TRBV21-1; clone_size: -; cdr3_aa: CASSKRGVSSNQPQHF; cdr3_nt: TGTGCCAGCAGCAAAAGGGGCGTTTCTAGCAATCAGCCCCAGCATTTT
d_call: TRBD1; j_call: TRBJ1-1; v_call: TRBV18; clone_size: -; cdr3_aa: CASSTQGAGTEAFF; cdr3_nt: TGTGCCAGCTCAACCCAGGGGGCTGGCACTGAAGCTTTCTTT
d_call: -; j_call: TRBJ2-6; v_call: TRBV11-2; clone_size: -; cdr3_aa: CASSFQPGAGANVLTF; cdr3_nt: TGTGCCAGCAGCTTCCAGCCAGGCGCTGGGGCCAACGTCCTGACTTTC
d_call: -; j_call: TRBJ2-3; v_call: TRBV4-3; clone_size: -; cdr3_aa: CASSQGEGITDTQYF; cdr3_nt: TGCGCCAGCAGCCAAGGTGAGGGGATCACAGATACGCAGTATTTT
d_call: -; j_call: TRBJ1-2; v_call: TRBV10-2; clone_size: -; cdr3_aa: CASSESYGYTF; cdr3_nt: TGCGCCAGCAGTGAGTCGTATGGCTACACCTTC
d_call: -; j_call: TRBJ1-2; v_call: TRBV5-6; clone_size: -; cdr3_aa: CASSLDSDYGYTF; cdr3_nt: TGTGCCAGCAGCTTGGACAGTGATTATGGCTACACCTTC
d_call: -; j_call: TRBJ2-7; v_call: TRBV30; clone_size: -; cdr3_aa: CAWVNQGISYEQYF; cdr3_nt: TGTGCCTGGGTAAATCAGGGGATCTCCTACGAGCAGTACTTC
d_call: TRBD1; j_call: TRBJ1-5; v_call: TRBV4-3; clone_size: -; cdr3_aa: CASSQRTGSNQPQHF; cdr3_nt: TGCGCCAGCAGCCAAAGGACAGGGTCAAATCAGCCCCAGCATTTT
d_call: -; j_call: TRBJ1-1; v_call: TRBV4-1; clone_size: few; cdr3_aa: CASSQGVGMNTEAFF; cdr3_nt: TGCGCCAGCAGCCAAGGGGTTGGAATGAACACTGAAGCTTTCTTT
d_call: TRBD2; j_call: TRBJ2-1; v_call: TRBV10-3; clone_size: -; cdr3_aa: CAISELVAGGPYEQFF; cdr3_nt: TGTGCCATCAGTGAATTAGTAGCGGGAGGGCCCTATGAGCAGTTCTTC
d_call: -; j_call: TRBJ1-5; v_call: TRBV5-6; clone_size: -; cdr3_aa: CASSLQPYSNQPQHF; cdr3_nt: TGTGCCAGCAGCCTCCAGCCTTATAGCAATCAGCCCCAGCATTTT
d_call: TRBD1; j_call: TRBJ2-2; v_call: TRBV11-2; clone_size: -; cdr3_aa: CASSSGQFHTGELFF; cdr3_nt: TGTGCCAGCAGCTCGGGACAGTTCCACACCGGGGAGCTGTTTTTT
d_call: TRBD1; j_call: TRBJ1-2; v_call: TRBV7-9; clone_size: -; cdr3_aa: CASSPKTGFHGYTF; cdr3_nt: TGTGCCAGCAGCCCCAAGACAGGGTTTCATGGCTACACCTTC
d_call: -; j_call: TRBJ1-5; v_call: TRBV7-2; clone_size: -; cdr3_aa: CASSPLRGAGNQPQHF; cdr3_nt: TGTGCCAGCAGCCCACTTAGGGGGGCCGGCAATCAGCCCCAGCATTTT
d_call: -; j_call: TRBJ2-3; v_call: TRBV7-2; clone_size: -; cdr3_aa: CASSFGAARTDTQYF; cdr3_nt: TGTGCCAGCAGCTTTGGGGCGGCCCGCACAGATACGCAGTATTTT
d_call: TRBD1; j_call: TRBJ1-5; v_call: TRBV19; clone_size: -; cdr3_aa: CASSPGQDSNQPQHF; cdr3_nt: TGTGCCAGTAGCCCCGGACAGGATAGCAATCAGCCCCAGCATTTT
d_call: -; j_call: TRBJ1-4; v_call: TRBV19; clone_size: -; cdr3_aa: CASSLSQGGLNEKLFF; cdr3_nt: TGTGCCAGTAGTCTAAGCCAAGGGGGTCTAAATGAAAAACTGTTTTTT
d_call: -; j_call: TRBJ1-1; v_call: TRBV4-1; clone_size: once; cdr3_aa: CASSPNSGLTEAFF; cdr3_nt: TGCGCCAGCAGCCCGAACTCGGGGCTCACTGAAGCTTTCTTT
d_call: -; j_call: TRBJ2-1; v_call: TRBV7-8; clone_size: -; cdr3_aa: CASSQTGSDGDEQFF; cdr3_nt: TGTGCCAGCAGCCAAACAGGGAGCGATGGGGATGAGCAGTTCTTC
d_call: TRBD1; j_call: TRBJ1-3; v_call: TRBV25-1; clone_size: -; cdr3_aa: CASRANRGPGNTIYF; cdr3_nt: TGTGCCAGCAGGGCAAACAGGGGGCCTGGAAACACCATATATTTT
d_call: -; j_call: TRBJ1-2; v_call: TRBV7-9; clone_size: -; cdr3_aa: CASSSTGLTLDGYTF; cdr3_nt: TGTGCCAGCAGCTCCACCGGGCTCACGCTCGATGGCTACACCTTC